This is a list of T cell receptor beta chains from one sample in a study of blood T cells in healthy people across ages. TCRdb redid the calling of the 5' RACE reads with MiXCR, one entry per CDR3 protein. Of about 650,000 distinct CDR3 sequences in the sample, less than 40% are singletons; the top ten hold 15% to 17%. The sequenced material came from blood. These receptors originate from a woman aged 80 or older in good health. Both conserved end residues are part of each CDR3. The order of the fields is V gene, CDR3 length, clone size, J gene, D gene, CDR3 protein, CDR3 DNA. The D gene is left open where the match is weak. Rows give clone size only sometimes, using once, few, many, or a class for an expanded clone.

>TRBV7-3|16|many|TRBJ2-1|TRBD2
CASSLTRASGGGEQFF
TGTGCCAGCAGCTTAACGCGGGCTAGCGGGGGCGGTGAGCAGTTCTTC
>TRBV5-1|14|many|TRBJ2-4|TRBD1
CASSLGQGRNIQYF
TGCGCCAGCAGCTTGGGACAGGGTAGGAACATTCAGTACTTC
>TRBV7-8|16|many|TRBJ2-5|TRBD2
CASSLGPLREKKTQYF
TGTGCCAGCAGCTTAGGTCCCTTGCGGGAGAAAAAGACCCAGTACTTC
>TRBV12-3/TRBV12-4|17|many|TRBJ2-4|TRBD2
CASSSGLAGGPRDIQYF
TGTGCCAGCAGTTCGGGACTAGCGGGGGGGCCGAGGGACATTCAGTACTTC
>TRBV12-3/TRBV12-4|15|many|TRBJ2-3|NA
CASSLGRRPTDTQYF
TGTGCCAGCAGTTTAGGTCGCCGGCCCACAGATACGCAGTATTTT
>TRBV2|15|few|TRBJ1-5|NA
CASSGTSGGNQPQHF
TGTGCCAGCAGTGGGACATCTGGGGGCAATCAGCCCCAGCATTTT
>TRBV7-2|16|many|TRBJ2-3|TRBD2
CATSGWSGGGTDTQYF
TGTGCCACCTCAGGGTGGAGCGGGGGCGGGACAGATACGCAGTATTTT
>TRBV2|13|NA|TRBJ1-5|NA
CASSVDTNQPQHF
TGTGCCAGCTCGGTGGACACAAATCAGCCCCAGCATTTT
>TRBV2|14|NA|TRBJ1-2|NA
CASSGQGSGYGYTF
TGTGCCAGCAGTGGCCAGGGGAGCGGCTATGGCTACACCTTC
>TRBV3-1|15|NA|TRBJ2-5|TRBD1
CASSNWDRGWETQYF
TGTGCCAGCAGCAACTGGGACAGGGGTTGGGAGACCCAGTACTTC
>TRBV20-1|16|many|TRBJ2-3|NA
CSARDLKESRADTQYF
TGCAGTGCTAGAGATTTGAAGGAAAGTAGGGCAGATACGCAGTATTTT
>TRBV29-1|14|NA|TRBJ1-2|NA
CSVEVKKGVSGYTF
TGCAGCGTTGAAGTCAAAAAGGGGGTGAGTGGCTACACCTTC
>TRBV4-3|16|NA|TRBJ2-7|TRBD1
CASSQDWTGISYEQYF
TGCGCCAGCAGCCAAGATTGGACAGGGATCTCCTACGAGCAGTACTTC
>TRBV11-2|16|NA|TRBJ2-7|TRBD2
CASSLLAGGPFYEQYF
TGTGCCAGCAGCTTACTAGCGGGGGGGCCCTTCTACGAGCAGTACTTC
>TRBV28|15|many|TRBJ2-5|TRBD2
CASTRTSGGEETQYF
TGTGCCAGCACTAGGACTAGCGGGGGGGAAGAGACCCAGTACTTC
>TRBV7-8|16|few|TRBJ2-1|TRBD1
CASSFPGTGTYNEQFF
TGTGCCAGCAGCTTCCCGGGGACAGGTACCTACAATGAGCAGTTCTTC
>TRBV20-1|10|NA|TRBJ2-7|NA
CSALLDEQYF
TGCAGTGCCCTTTTGGACGAGCAGTACTTC
>TRBV9|14|NA|TRBJ2-3|NA
CASSVSGKIDTQYF
TGCGCCAGCAGCGTATCAGGGAAGATAGATACGCAGTATTTT
>TRBV9|15|many|TRBJ2-1|NA
CASSPRQVPQDEQFF
TGTGCCAGCAGCCCCCGACAGGTACCCCAGGATGAGCAGTTCTTC
>TRBV6-2/TRBV6-3|16|NA|TRBJ1-1|NA
CASSYKGAPHPPEAFF
TGTGCCAGCAGTTATAAAGGGGCCCCCCACCCTCCTGAAGCTTTCTTT
>TRBV12-3/TRBV12-4|15|many|TRBJ1-2|NA
CASSLRIPAPYGYTF
TGTGCCAGCAGTTTAAGGATACCTGCCCCCTATGGCTACACCTTC
>TRBV9|14|few|TRBJ1-1|NA
CASSRAGDRTEAFF
TGTGCCAGCAGCAGAGCCGGGGACCGCACTGAAGCTTTCTTT
>TRBV27|16|many|TRBJ1-6|NA
CASRSLRDGNNSPLHF
TGTGCCAGCCGTTCTCTCCGGGACGGGAACAATTCACCCCTCCACTTT
>TRBV28|15|many|TRBJ1-4|NA
CASSLGGATNEKLFF
TGTGCCAGCAGCCTGGGGGGCGCAACTAATGAAAAACTGTTTTTT
>TRBV12-3/TRBV12-4|14|NA|TRBJ2-3|NA
CASSTSWGTDTQYF
TGTGCCAGCAGTACTAGCTGGGGCACAGATACGCAGTATTTT
>TRBV6-5|16|many|TRBJ2-3|TRBD2
CASSWTLAGVTDTQYF
TGTGCCAGCAGTTGGACACTAGCGGGGGTCACAGATACGCAGTATTTT
>TRBV5-1|15|NA|TRBJ2-1|NA
CASSLARAVYNEQFF
TGCGCCAGCAGCTTGGCCAGGGCGGTCTACAATGAGCAGTTCTTC
>TRBV30|14|NA|TRBJ2-3|NA
CAWSSRTVTDTQYF
TGTGCCTGGAGTTCCCGGACAGTTACAGATACGCAGTATTTT
>TRBV13|16|many|TRBJ1-4|NA
CASSPRDIPNGEKLFF
TGTGCCAGCAGCCCTCGGGACATCCCTAATGGAGAAAAACTGTTTTTT
>TRBV6-1|15|many|TRBJ2-7|NA
CASSEAGDSSYEQYF
TGTGCCAGCAGTGAAGCGGGTGACAGCTCCTACGAGCAGTACTTC
>TRBV18|15|few|TRBJ2-6|NA
CASSPAGLGANVLTF
TGTGCCAGCTCACCCGCGGGGCTCGGGGCCAACGTCCTGACTTTC
>TRBV5-1|17|NA|TRBJ2-7|TRBD1
CASSLGDRAPGPYEQYF
TGCGCCAGCAGCTTGGGAGACAGGGCCCCGGGGCCCTACGAGCAGTACTTC
>TRBV7-2|13|NA|TRBJ1-2|NA
CASGPDGGYGYTF
TGTGCCAGCGGCCCTGACGGCGGATATGGCTACACCTTC
>TRBV29-1|15|NA|TRBJ2-1|NA
CSVEDRSSPFNEQFF
TGCAGCGTTGAAGATCGTAGTAGCCCCTTCAATGAGCAGTTCTTC
>TRBV20-1|14|many|TRBJ2-6|NA
CSAVKSSGANVLTF
TGCAGTGCCGTAAAGAGCTCTGGGGCCAACGTCCTGACTTTC
>TRBV20-1|17|once|TRBJ2-5|TRBD1
CSARGTTGQLYQETQYF
TGCAGTGCTAGGGGAACCACGGGACAGTTGTACCAAGAGACCCAGTACTTC
>TRBV6-5|14|many|TRBJ2-7|NA
CASSYATGPYEQYF
TGTGCCAGCAGTTATGCAACAGGGCCATACGAGCAGTACTTC
>TRBV14|14|many|TRBJ1-2|NA
CASSLTGKWDGYTF
TGTGCCAGCAGCCTTACAGGGAAATGGGATGGCTACACCTTC
>TRBV7-2|15|many|TRBJ2-3|NA
CASTLEGGGTDTQYF
TGTGCCAGCACTCTCGAGGGGGGCGGCACAGATACGCAGTATTTT